This T cell receptor (beta chain) was sequenced in a study of blood T cell repertoires in COVID-19. This clone was picked up one time. In germline, CDR1 is LNHDA, CDR2 SQIVND (reference sequence). The CDR3 is 14 amino acids. V lost 3 bases and J 0 bases, leaving 6 bases between the germline ends. The method was immunoSEQ multiplex PCR; TCRdb's version includes in-frame clones alone and lacks a portion of them. Seen here are 130,000 to 150,000 clones, 81% observed once, and the top ten hold 6.5% to 8.5%. The chain joins TRBV19 to TRBJ2-1, with D hard to call. The TCR comes from a human donor with acute or convalescent COVID-19. The donor label of this sample is uncertain. The sequencing input was peripheral blood. The CDR3, as DNA: TGTGCCAGTAGTATGGCCAGCTCCTACAATGAGCAGTTCTTC. Translating it yields CASSMASSYNEQFF.